Below are 17 T cell receptor beta chains sequenced from a single sample in a study of blood T cell repertoires in COVID-19. Profiled with immunoSEQ multiplex PCR; TCRdb holds only in-frame clones, not every one. Among 200,000 to 250,000 clones listed, 85% to 90% were seen once. Sequencing was done on a sample of PBMCs or T cells enriched from blood (not recorded which). The source is a man aged 30-40 years who had been exposed to COVID-19.

This sequence joins TRBV6-5 and TRBJ1-2, with TRBD1 as a possible D gene (6 bases). The CDR3 length is 13 residues. V gave up 6 bases and J gave up 8 bases, with 16 bases separating them. Germline CDR1 is MNHEY and CDR2 is SVGAGI. Here the CDR3 reads CASRTTGDQGYTF. CDR3 bases: TGTGCCAGCAGAACGACAGGTGATCAAGGCTACACCTTC.

The rearrangement uses TRBV11-3 and TRBJ2-5; TRBD1 matches 7 bases. J gave up 4 bases and V 5 bases, and 4 bases lay outside the gene matches. CDR3 length: 13 amino acids. Germline assignment: CDR1 SGHNT and CDR2 YENEEA. In nucleotides, the CDR3 is TGTGCCAGCAGCCCAAGGGACAGAGAGACCCAGTACTTC. It yields the protein CASSPRDRETQYF.

This clone has a single count. The chain joins TRBV5-6 to TRBJ1-6; tentative D call: TRBD1 (5 bases). CDR1 and CDR2 from the germline V gene are SGHDT and YYEEEE. V lost 4 bases to trimming and J lost 9 bases, with 14 bases between them. The CDR3 is 14 residues long. This CDR3 reads CASSHRAGLSPLHF. As DNA, the CDR3 is TGTGCCAGCAGCCACCGAGCGGGGCTTTCACCCCTCCACTTT.

This rearrangement joins TRBV20-1 to TRBJ1-1; a possible D gene is TRBD1 (6 bases). Trimming left V 3 bases short and J 5 bases short, with 13 bases between. The CDR3 sequence is 13 residues long. From germline, CDR1 is DFQATT and CDR2 SNEGSKA (reference sequence). The CDR3 protein is CSASRGAETEAFF. CDR3 nucleotide sequence: TGCAGTGCTAGTCGGGGGGCGGAGACTGAAGCTTTCTTT.

V is TRBV15 and J is TRBJ2-1, with D maybe TRBD2 (6 bases). The CDR3 has 16 amino acids. Per germline, CDR1 LNHNV and CDR2 YYDKDF (reference sequence). Trimming removed 1 base from V and 9 bases from J, with 19 bases in between. CDR3 bases: TGTGCCACCAGCAGAGGTGGGACCCAGATGGGGGGTGAGCAGTTCTTC. Translated, it gives CATSRGGTQMGGEQFF.

Here the CDR3 reads CASSGGTRAETQYF. The CDR3 nucleotides read TGTGCCAGCAGCGGCGGGACTAGGGCTGAGACCCAGTACTTC. The rearrangement uses TRBV5-4 and TRBJ2-5, with 8 bases matching TRBD2. The CDR3 loop spans 14 amino acids. Per the germline V gene, CDR1 is SGHNT and CDR2 is YYREEE (reference sequence). V shed 4 bases and J 5 bases; nucleotides not matched to a gene: 7.

With respect to this clone: Other DNA sequences within the sample encode an identical CDR3. CDR3 coding DNA: TGTGCCTGGAGTGTCGGAGAGACCCAGTACTTC. Translation: CAWSVGETQYF. The chain carries TRBV30 and TRBJ2-5; D call uncertain. Germline CDR1 GTSNPN, CDR2 SVGIG (reference sequence). The germline V and J ends were trimmed by 0 bases and 4 bases, with 3 bases remaining between them. The CDR3 length is 11 residues.

The sample holds one count of this clone. The rearrangement joins TRBV10-1 to TRBJ1-3; 7 bases are shared with TRBD1. The V gene's germline CDR1 is WNHNN and CDR2 SYGVQD (reference sequence). J lost 2 bases, V lost 4 bases, and 5 bases had no gene match. CDR3 length: 15 residues. Written as DNA, the CDR3 is TGCGCCAGCAGTGGAGGGGGCGACGCTGGAAACACCATATATTTT. Amino acids: CASSGGGDAGNTIYF.

The chain employs TRBV9 and TRBJ1-1; D unresolved. Trimming left V 1 base short and J 7 bases short, with 11 bases between. Germline loops: CDR1 SGDLS, CDR2 YYNGEE. The CDR3 covers 13 residues. This CDR3 is CASSVIPGNEAFF. The CDR3 region has the DNA TGTGCCAGCAGCGTAATACCGGGAAATGAAGCTTTCTTT.

This clone has only one observation. This sequence joins TRBV10-3 and TRBJ2-1; D may be TRBD1 (6 bases). CDR1 is ENHRY, CDR2 SYGVKD, per germline. The CDR3 is 17 residues long. With 0 bases removed from V and 7 bases from J, the gap between germline ends came to 19 bases. The CDR3 DNA reads as TGTGCCATCAGTGAGTCGCGCTTGAGACAGGCCCTTAATGAGCAGTTCTTC. This codes for CAISESRLRQALNEQFF.

V gene TRBV6-5 combines with J gene TRBJ1-6; 7 bases agree with TRBD1. The V and J ends lost 4 bases and 7 bases, in that order; junction bases with no gene match: 4. Germline V gene sequence: CDR1 MNHEY, CDR2 SVGAGI. The CDR3 consists of 14 residues. The CDR3 nucleotides read TGTGCCAGCAGTTCCAGGGGGGCGAATTCACCCCTCCACTTT. It encodes CASSSRGANSPLHF.

J is TRBJ2-1 and V is TRBV6-4, with 7 bases that match TRBD1. Germline trimming cut 2 bases from V and 1 base from J; bases unmatched to any gene: 14. Germline V gives CDR1 MRHNA, CDR2 SNTAGT. The CDR3 is 19 amino acids. The CDR3, as DNA: TGTGCCAGCAGTGACACCTTGACAGGGTCGGTAGGATCCTACAATGAGCAGTTCTTC. It encodes CASSDTLTGSVGSYNEQFF.

CDR3 loop: CASSDTGTHNSPLHF. As DNA, the CDR3 is TGTGCCAGCAGTGACACCGGGACACATAATTCACCCCTCCACTTT. V gene TRBV6-4 combines with J gene TRBJ1-6; possibly TRBD1 for D (6 bases). V lost 2 bases and J lost 5, with 10 bases in between. CDR1 is MRHNA and CDR2 is SNTAGT in the germline V gene. CDR3 length: 15 residues.

V and J are TRBV12-3 or TRBV12-4 and TRBJ1-1; D is perhaps TRBD1 (5 bases). Trimming cost V 2 bases and J 5 bases, with 6 bases left between them. This CDR3 is built from 12 residues. The CDR3: CASSLRGTEAFF. CDR3 coding DNA: TGTGCCAGCAGTTTAAGGGGAACTGAAGCTTTCTTT.

The rearrangement links TRBV5-1 to TRBJ1-2; 7 bases agree with TRBD1. The CDR3 covers 16 residues. The germline CDR1 and CDR2 sequences are SGHRS and YFSETQ. V lost 0 bases and J lost 3; bases outside the gene matches: 8. Here the CDR3 DNA reads TGCGCCAGCAGCTTGGGCTGGGCAGACAGGGACTATGGCTACACCTTC. It specifies CASSLGWADRDYGYTF.

The rearrangement links TRBV7-9 to TRBJ2-2; 8 bases are a match to TRBD1. J was trimmed by 3 bases and V by 7 bases; bases with no gene match: 4. Germline V gene data show CDR1 as SEHNR and CDR2 as FQNEAQ (reference sequence). The CDR3 has 14 residues. The CDR3 nucleotides read TGTGCCAGCACAGGGGGCGTCGACACCGGGGAGCTGTTTTTT. Translating gives CASTGGVDTGELFF.

The rearrangement links TRBV5-1 to TRBJ2-1; D is unresolved. Germline V gives CDR1 SGHRS, CDR2 YFSETQ. Deletions cut 8 bases from V and 0 bases from J, with 9 bases between. There are 13 residues in the CDR3. CDR3 DNA sequence: TGCGCCAGTAAGGAGAGCTCCTACAATGAGCAGTTCTTC. Residues: CASKESSYNEQFF.